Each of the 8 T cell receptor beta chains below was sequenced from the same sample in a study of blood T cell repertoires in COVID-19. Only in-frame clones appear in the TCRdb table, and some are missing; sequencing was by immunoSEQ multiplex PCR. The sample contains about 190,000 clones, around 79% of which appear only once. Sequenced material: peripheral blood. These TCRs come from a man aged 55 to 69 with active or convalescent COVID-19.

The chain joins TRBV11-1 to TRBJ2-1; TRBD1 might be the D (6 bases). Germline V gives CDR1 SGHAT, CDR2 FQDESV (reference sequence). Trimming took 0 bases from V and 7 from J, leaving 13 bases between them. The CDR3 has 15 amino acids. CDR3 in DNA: TGTGCCAGCAGCTTAGCGAGGACAGCCAAGAATGAGCAGTTCTTC. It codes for CASSLARTAKNEQFF.

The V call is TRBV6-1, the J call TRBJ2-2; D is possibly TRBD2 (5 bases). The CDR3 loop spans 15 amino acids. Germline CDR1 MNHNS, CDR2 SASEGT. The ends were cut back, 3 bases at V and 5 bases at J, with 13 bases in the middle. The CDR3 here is CASSDFPRGTGELFF. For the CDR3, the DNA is TGTGCCAGCAGTGATTTCCCGCGAGGGACCGGGGAGCTGTTTTTT.

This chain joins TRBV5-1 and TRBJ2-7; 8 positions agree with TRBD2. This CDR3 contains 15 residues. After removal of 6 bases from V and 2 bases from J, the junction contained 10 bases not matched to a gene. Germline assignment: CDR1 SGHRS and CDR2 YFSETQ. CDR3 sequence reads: CASIPRPGGTYEQYF. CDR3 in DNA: TGCGCCAGCATCCCTCGCCCGGGGGGGACCTACGAGCAGTACTTC.

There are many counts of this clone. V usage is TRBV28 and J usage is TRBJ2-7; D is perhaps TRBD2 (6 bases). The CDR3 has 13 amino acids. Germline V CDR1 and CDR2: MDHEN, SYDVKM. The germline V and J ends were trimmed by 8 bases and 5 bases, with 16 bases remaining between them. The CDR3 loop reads CASHGTSQDEQYF. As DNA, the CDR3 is TGTGCCAGCCACGGGACTTCCCAGGACGAGCAGTACTTC.

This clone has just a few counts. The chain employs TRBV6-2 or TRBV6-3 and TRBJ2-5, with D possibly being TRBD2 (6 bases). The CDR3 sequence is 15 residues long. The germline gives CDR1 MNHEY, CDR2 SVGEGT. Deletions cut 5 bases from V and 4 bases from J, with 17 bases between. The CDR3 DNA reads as TGTGCCAGCAGTCCCCCTCGACTAGGCGGAGAGACCCAGTACTTC. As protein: CASSPPRLGGETQYF.

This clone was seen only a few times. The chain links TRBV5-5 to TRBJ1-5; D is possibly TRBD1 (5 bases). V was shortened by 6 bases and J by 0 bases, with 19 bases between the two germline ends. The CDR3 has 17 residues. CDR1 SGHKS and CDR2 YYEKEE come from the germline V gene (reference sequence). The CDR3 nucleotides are TGTGCCAGCACTCCCATATTCAGGGCTGATAGCAATCAGCCCCAGCATTTT. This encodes CASTPIFRADSNQPQHF.

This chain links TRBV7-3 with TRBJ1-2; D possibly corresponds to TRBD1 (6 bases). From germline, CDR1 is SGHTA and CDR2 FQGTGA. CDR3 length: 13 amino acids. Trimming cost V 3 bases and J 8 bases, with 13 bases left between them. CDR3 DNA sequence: TGTGCCAGCAGCTTCTCAGGGGAAGACGGCTACACCTTC. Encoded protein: CASSFSGEDGYTF.

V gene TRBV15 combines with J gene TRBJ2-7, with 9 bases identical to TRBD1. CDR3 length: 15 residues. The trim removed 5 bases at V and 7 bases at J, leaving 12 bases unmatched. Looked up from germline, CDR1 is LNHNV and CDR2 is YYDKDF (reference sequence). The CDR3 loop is CATSERQGDLMEQYF. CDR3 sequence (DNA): TGTGCCACCAGCGAACGACAGGGGGACCTTATGGAGCAGTACTTC.